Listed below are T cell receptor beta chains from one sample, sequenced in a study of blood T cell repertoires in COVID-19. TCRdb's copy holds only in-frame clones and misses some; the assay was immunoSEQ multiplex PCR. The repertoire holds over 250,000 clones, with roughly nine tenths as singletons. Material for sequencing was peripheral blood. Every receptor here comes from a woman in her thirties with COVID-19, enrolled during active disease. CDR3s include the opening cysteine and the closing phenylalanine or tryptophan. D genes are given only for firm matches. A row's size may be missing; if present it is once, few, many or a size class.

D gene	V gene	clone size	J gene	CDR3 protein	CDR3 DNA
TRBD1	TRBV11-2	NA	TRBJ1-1	CASSSAPTGREAFF	TGTGCCAGCAGCTCAGCCCCGACAGGGCGTGAAGCTTTCTTT
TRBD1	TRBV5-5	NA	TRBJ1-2	CASSLETGAPYGYTF	TGTGCCAGCAGCTTGGAGACAGGGGCCCCCTATGGCTACACCTTC
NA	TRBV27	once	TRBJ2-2	CASSLLNTGELFF	TGTGCCAGCAGTTTACTTAATACCGGGGAGCTGTTTTTT
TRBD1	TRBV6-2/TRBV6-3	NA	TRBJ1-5	CASSPRDRGFQPQHF	TGTGCCAGCAGCCCCAGGGACAGGGGATTTCAGCCCCAGCATTTT
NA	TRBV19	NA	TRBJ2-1	CASSITGNEQFF	TGTGCCAGTAGTATTACGGGCAATGAGCAGTTCTTC
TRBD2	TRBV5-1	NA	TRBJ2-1	CASSPLAASSYNEQFF	TGCGCCAGCAGCCCCCTAGCGGCAAGCTCCTACAATGAGCAGTTCTTC
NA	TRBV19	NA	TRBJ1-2	CATLFDQGGYTF	TGTGCCACCCTTTTCGACCAGGGGGGCTACACCTTC
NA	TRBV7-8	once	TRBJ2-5	CASSLDRAETQYF	TGTGCCAGCAGCTTAGACAGGGCCGAGACCCAGTACTTC
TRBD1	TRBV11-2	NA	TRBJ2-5	CASSLERQGAQETQYF	TGTGCCAGCAGCTTGGAACGACAGGGGGCCCAAGAGACCCAGTACTTC
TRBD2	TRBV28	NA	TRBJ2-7	CASRSSGSSYEQYF	TGTGCCAGCAGGTCTAGCGGGAGCTCCTACGAGCAGTACTTC
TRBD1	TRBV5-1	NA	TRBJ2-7	CASSPSSGDRVHEQYF	TGCGCCAGCAGCCCCTCTTCCGGGGACAGGGTCCACGAGCAGTACTTC
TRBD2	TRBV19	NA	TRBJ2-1	CASKVAGVGNEQFF	TGTGCCAGTAAGGTAGCGGGAGTCGGAAATGAGCAGTTCTTC
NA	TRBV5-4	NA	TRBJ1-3	CASSSGGSGISGNTIYF	TGTGCCAGCAGCTCCGGGGGATCAGGGATCTCTGGAAACACCATATATTTT
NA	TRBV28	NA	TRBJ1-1	CASSGDSMNTEAFF	TGTGCCAGCAGTGGAGACAGTATGAACACTGAAGCTTTCTTT